The TCR beta chain under discussion was sequenced for a study of brain metastases from non-small cell lung cancer. Regarding the study as a whole: Fewer infiltrating T cells were found in brain metastases than primaries. TCR repertoires overlapped largely between brain metastases and matched primaries.

This clone turned up a few times. As yet, its antigen is unknown. Data came from immunoSEQ multiplex PCR; TCRdb stores just in-frame clones and leaves some out. The sample shows roughly 700 clones, roughly nine tenths of them seen only once. Germline V gives CDR1 MNHEY, CDR2 SMNVEV (reference sequence). The CDR3 consists of 14 residues. V lost 5 bases and J lost 4, with 14 bases in between. This clonotype originated in a donor over 35 with non-small cell lung cancer. The chain combines TRBV27 with TRBJ1-2, with D possibly matching TRBD1 (6 bases). Sequencing used primary lung tumor tissue. The CDR3 nucleotides read TGTGCCAGCAGTCCTCGGGGGGGCATCTATGGCTACACCTTC. It yields the protein CASSPRGGIYGYTF.